This TCR beta chain comes out of a study of cytomegalovirus exposure and HLA in healthy donors (TCRdb year 2017). A note on the overall study: An earlier analysis of fewer than 750 of the donors reported approximately 260 Gb of sequence data and 117 million unique TCR beta sequences obtained from about 170 million T cells. An early release covering around 630 HLA-typed donors comprised approximately 300 gigabases of sequencing data and some 79 million unique TCR sequences. Of the 300 to 400 genotyped donors, about 84% fell in the genetic ancestry cluster associated with self-reported Caucasian donors. The aim of the study was to test whether cataloging public T cell receptors could identify signatures of past pathogen exposure. Using immunosequencing, the study profiled T cell repertoires from 500 to 800 subjects and related those repertoires to cytomegalovirus serostatus. A separate validation cohort of 100 to 150 different subjects was used in addition to the roughly 700-subject first cohort. To predict cytomegalovirus infection status, the study brought together high-throughput TCR immunosequencing, statistical association of individual TCRs with disease status, and machine learning. In a later analysis, previously published TCR beta repertoires from 550 to 750 donors were re-analyzed and high-resolution HLA genotyping was added so that TCR occurrence patterns could be studied. In the later analysis, no new phenotypic data were used to find candidate immune exposures; instead, reliance was placed on TCR beta sequences and their occurrence across donors. To decide whether each TCR beta V gene segment behaved as functional or pseudogenic, an earlier analysis of several hundred of the donors relied on high-throughput TCR beta sequencing. Donor age, sex, ethnicity and CMV serostatus were collected together with the repertoire data. In a later genetic analysis, genome-wide SNP genotypes for about three fifths of the roughly 670 donors were used, and that subset was treated as a discovery cohort. Every discovery cohort repertoire had been produced on one sequencing platform. HLA typing included class I and class II loci at four-digit resolution. Typing coverage varied by locus: roughly 620-640 donors for A, B, C, DRB1 and DQB1; approximately 500 for DQA1; some 610 for DPA1; approximately 470 for DPB1. Because of strong linkage in the cohort, a few DR-DQ haplotypes were treated as single units for association and clustering. Across about 370 genotyped donors of the cohort, an average of 235,054 unique TCR beta nucleotide sequences per donor were sequenced, and roughly 18% of those sequences were non-productive.

The cohort consisted of 600 to 750 healthy bone marrow donors. All cohort members were sampled while nominally healthy, although unrecorded immune exposures were likely present. The donor tested CMV seropositive and was one of the 289 seropositive cohort members. A peripheral blood sample was provided by each donor, and peripheral blood mononuclear cells were used for TCR beta sequencing. The Qiagen DNeasy Blood Extraction Kit was used to extract genomic DNA from the blood cell samples. Overall study results and their limits: A later genetic analysis reported fewer N-insertions in productive TCRs among donors in an Asian-associated ancestry cluster than the approximately 700-donor mean. The authors suggested that the approach could potentially be extended to other disease states and immunological phenotypes. Across donors, most TCR sequences were observed very rarely, whereas some public TCRs were present in many individuals. Several of the top co-occurrence clusters appeared to be linked to parvovirus B19, influenza, CMV and Epstein-Barr virus, according to a later analysis. Because HLA typing was missing for some donors at each locus, association tests included only the typed subset. In an earlier analysis of more than 500 of the donors, most TCR beta V segments appeared in productive rearrangements about 87% or about 30% of the time, broadly matching IMGT annotations. Specific HLA alleles were associated with 15,000 to 20,000 TCR beta sequences at a false discovery rate of 0.05 in a later analysis. A later analysis found that most CMV-associated TCR beta chains appeared HLA-restricted, with HLA associations seemingly driven largely by CMV exposure. Some IMGT-functional V segments, including TRBV6-2 and TRBV6-3, could not be distinguished by the 87-base-pair reads and were therefore excluded. The cohort was sequenced for TCR beta chains only, and without alpha or paired-chain data the features that could be detected were limited. In a later analysis, the rate of TCR association differed among HLA loci, with DRB1 alleles having the most associated TCRs and HLA-C alleles having the fewest. The classifier was reported to diagnose cytomegalovirus status with high specificity and sensitivity in both the original and validation cohorts. An association between a missense DCLRE1C variant and V-gene and J-gene trimming of TCR beta chains was found in a later genetic analysis and replicated in an independent cohort. Strong co-occurrence of HLA alleles, especially DR and DQ, made assigning TCR associations to individual alleles difficult. A further reported finding was that TCR beta sequences accurately predicted the HLA-A and HLA-B alleles for most subjects in the first cohort. A cluster of highly shared sequence variants was judged likely to represent a technical artifact of the sequencing pipeline. Correlated functional status among segregating V segments might be attributable to linkage disequilibrium, but an unknown experimental factor could not be ruled out. The presence/absence analyses assumed that sequencing depth was roughly uniform across donors, and that assumption may not be true. The only immune exposure information available for the cohort was CMV serostatus. The earlier analysis of a few hundred of the donors excluded fewer than 20 rarely observed V segments, including chromosome 9 orphons, because counts were too low. A total of 164 TCR beta chains were listed by the study as associated with cytomegalovirus. In vitro tests confirmed that a few of the cytomegalovirus-associated TCR beta chains recognize cytomegalovirus antigens. Compared with equally common non-associated chains, HLA-associated TCR beta chains in a later analysis were more clonally expanded and had lower generation probabilities.

The library was made by the immunoSEQ multiplex PCR assay. A mixture of 60 forward primers for TCR Vbeta segments and 13 reverse primers for TCR Jbeta segments was used in the multiplex PCR. The CDR3 region of rearranged TCR beta genes was amplified from genomic DNA with a multiplex PCR assay. The amplified TCR beta libraries were sequenced on the Illumina HiSeq System as 87-base-pair reads. Under the source paper's analysis protocol: Across the roughly 700 repertoires, a later analysis counted about 81 million unique TCR beta chains, approximately 12 million of which were shared by at least two donors. To remove PCR and sequencing errors, raw reads were error-corrected and collapsed into unique sequences using a nearest-neighbor algorithm that merged closely related sequences. Alignment of CDR3 sequences to IMGT reference sequences was used to assign V, D and J gene segments. Each retained sequence needed at least a six-nucleotide match to both a V gene segment and a J gene segment. A rearrangement was called productive if the CDR3 had no stop codons and remained in frame with V and J, and every other rearrangement was called non-productive. CDR3 was defined by IMGT convention, running from the second conserved V-encoded cysteine to the conserved J-encoded phenylalanine. Sequences without an unambiguous match to a single V gene segment were excluded from the earlier analysis of about 600 of the donors. An earlier analysis of approximately 590 of the donors called V segments functional above 56.7% productive rearrangements and segregating when the between-donor standard deviation exceeded 5%. A statistical classification framework was built to diagnose cytomegalovirus status from the catalog of TCR beta chain sequences. V and J gene assignment, in a later analysis, came from comparing TCR nucleotide sequences with IMGT/GENE-DB human TR gene sequences. In a later analysis, CDR3 sequences and most-parsimonious VDJ recombination scenarios were assigned using the TCRdist pipeline. A later analysis defined each TCR beta chain by its CDR3 amino acid sequence plus V-gene family, and excluded reads lacking a unique V-gene family. In a later analysis, 450 to 600 highly shared, low-generation-probability nucleotide sequences were removed to address suspected cross-contamination and a sequencing artifact. In a later analysis, a clonal expansion index for each public chain was calculated from normalized within-repertoire ranks of inferred template counts. Generation probabilities in a later analysis came from a VDJ recombination model fitted to out-of-frame rearrangements, and those results were checked against IGoR. In a later analysis, hypergeometric tests were used to score TCR-TCR, TCR-HLA and TCR-CMV co-occurrence, with a repertoire-size bias correction applied to TCR pairs. To estimate false discovery rates, a later analysis permuted the HLA or CMV assignments 20 times. In a later analysis, co-occurring TCRs were grouped using DBSCAN, and TCRdist sequence similarity was added for clustering within HLA-allele-positive subsets. Co-occurrence clustering excluded repertoires with fewer than 30,000 or more than 120,000 public chains, plus five with anomalous nucleotide sharing. Sourced from immuneACCESS, this table was stored by TCRdb with only in-frame sequences that have V and J called. A share of the clones is absent; for the studies checked, an unresolved V gene accounts for under half, and the remainder has no known explanation. Clone size and V and J calls were adopted from that table, with D and trimming inferred from the DNA. This sample lists some 150,000 clones; roughly four fifths were detected once. Roughly 8.2% of the sample rests with the top ten.

Concerning this clone itself: Its antigen specificity is not known. One end of the junction does not line up with germline, which may come from a read error.

CDR3 length: 17 amino acids, cysteine to phenylalanine. Of the read, only the CDR3 DNA is kept; its 51 bases are in frame from base 1. For CDR1 and CDR2, the germline V gene (reference sequence) lists GTSNPN and SVGIG. Recombination connected TRBV30 to TRBJ2-6; 8 central nucleotides agree with TRBD1. The source is a woman between 45 and 60 years old in good health and CMV-seropositive. The sequenced sample was PBMCs. Here the CDR3 is given as CAWRSARDRFGENGLTF. The nucleotides are TGTGCCTGGAGATCCGCCCGGGACAGGTTCGGAGAAAACGGCCTGACTTTC.